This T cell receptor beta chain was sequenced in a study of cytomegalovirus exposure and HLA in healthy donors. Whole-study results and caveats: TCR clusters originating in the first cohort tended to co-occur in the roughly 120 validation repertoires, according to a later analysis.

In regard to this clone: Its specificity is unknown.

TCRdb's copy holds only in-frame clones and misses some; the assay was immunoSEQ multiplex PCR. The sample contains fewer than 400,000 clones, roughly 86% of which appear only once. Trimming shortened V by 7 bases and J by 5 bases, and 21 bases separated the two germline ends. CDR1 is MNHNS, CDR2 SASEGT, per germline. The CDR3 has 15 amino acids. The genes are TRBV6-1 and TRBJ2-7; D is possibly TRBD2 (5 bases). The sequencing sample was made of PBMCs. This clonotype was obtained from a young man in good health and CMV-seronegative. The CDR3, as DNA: TGTGCCAGCATGCAGACTACCATTACGAGCCACGAGCAGTACTTC. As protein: CASMQTTITSHEQYF.